This T cell receptor beta chain was sequenced during a study of blood T cell repertoires in COVID-19. Those enrolled, adults aged roughly 18 to 90 years, came from some 23 US areas. Assay used: immunoSEQ multiplex PCR; TCRdb lists only in-frame clones, some missing. The sample lists around 250,000 clones, approximately 85% seen once, with approximately 2% in the top ten. With V trimmed by 4 bases and J by 3 bases, 8 bases remained unmatched. The germline CDR1 and CDR2 sequences are SGHRS and YFSETQ. CDR3 length: 15 amino acids. Specimen: PBMCs or T cells enriched from blood (not recorded which). J is TRBJ1-2 and V is TRBV5-1; TRBD1 matches 8 bases. This sequence was found in a woman in her 50s who had recovered from COVID-19. The chain's CDR3 is CASSPGQGIYYGYTF. The CDR3 bases are TGCGCCAGCAGCCCCGGACAGGGAATATACTATGGCTACACCTTC.